This TCR beta chain was captured in a study of shared clonotypes between healthy human individuals. General study results and limits: Generation probabilities were higher for clonotypes shared across all four sorted-subset donors than for unshared ones. Shared clonotypes: roughly 5% naive CD4, roughly 3.5% naive CD8, 2.3% memory CD4, 0.4% to 0.5% memory CD8.

Comments on this clone: Its antigen remains unidentified.

The assay used deep level. The method was immunoSEQ multiplex PCR; TCRdb's version includes in-frame clones alone and lacks a portion of them. The sample holds about 1,500,000 clones; around 97% are singletons and the top ten take about 1.2%. With 3 bases clipped from V and 2 bases from J, the junction kept 13 bases outside the gene matches. CDR1 is MDHEN and CDR2 is SYDVKM in the germline V gene. This CDR3 spans 18 amino acids. Healthy HIV-negative adults without recent acute infections or vaccinations served as donors. The sequenced sample consisted of naive CD4+ T cells sorted from blood. Sample subset: CD45RA+ positively selected. This receptor was taken from a young man in good health. V is TRBV28 and J is TRBJ1-1; 9 bases are a match to TRBD1. In DNA, the CDR3 is TGTGCCAGCAGTTTGGTATATTCCGGGACAGGGCCCAACACTGAAGCTTTCTTT. Protein: CASSLVYSGTGPNTEAFF.